What follows are 19 T cell receptor beta chains derived from one specimen sequenced in a study of blood T cell repertoires in COVID-19. TCRdb keeps only in-frame clones here, not all; method: immunoSEQ multiplex PCR. In the table there are some 320,000 clones, over 85% of which are singletons. Material: PBMCs or T cells enriched from blood (not recorded which). The receptors derive from a woman in her 50s who had been exposed to COVID-19.

This clone was counted a single time. This chain joins TRBV4-1 and TRBJ2-3; 10 bases are shared with TRBD2. In germline, CDR1 is MGHRA, CDR2 YSYEKL. The CDR3 runs to 17 residues. V was pared by 4 bases and J by 9 bases, with 16 bases of the junction left unmatched. This CDR3 is CASSPSGLAGGIETQYF. CDR3 DNA sequence: TGCGCCAGCAGCCCATCTGGTTTAGCGGGGGGTATCGAAACGCAGTATTTT.

V usage is TRBV20-1 and J usage is TRBJ2-2; TRBD1 aligns across 7 bases. Looked up from germline, CDR1 is DFQATT and CDR2 is SNEGSKA (reference sequence). The CDR3 totals 16 residues. V shed 3 bases, J shed 5 bases, and the junction held 12 bases outside the gene matches. The DNA for the CDR3 is TGCAGTGCTAGTGATGCGACAGGGCGGGCTACCGGGGAGCTGTTTTTT. This sequence encodes CSASDATGRATGELFF.

The V and J genes are TRBV28 and TRBJ2-1; TRBD1 matches 7 bases. Germline V gives CDR1 MDHEN, CDR2 SYDVKM. Trimming at V came to 5 bases and at J to 10 bases, leaving 11 bases not matched to a gene. This CDR3 is built from 14 residues. CDR3 amino acids: CASSPRQGLREQFF. The CDR3 DNA is TGTGCCAGCAGTCCCAGACAGGGATTGAGGGAGCAGTTCTTC. Full variable domain (remainder filled in from reference TRBV28 and TRBJ2-1): DVKVTQSSRYLVKRTGEKVFLECVQDMDHENMFWYRQDPGLGLRLIYFSYDVKMKEKGDIPEGYSVSREKKERFSLILESASTNQTSMYLCASSPRQGLREQFFGPGTRLTVL.

V is TRBV5-6 and J is TRBJ2-5, with 7 bases fitting TRBD2. Germline CDR1 SGHDT, CDR2 YYEEEE. V gave up 3 bases and J gave up 0 bases; unmatched junction bases: 14. This CDR3 comprises 18 residues. CDR3: CASSSVAGGDWYQETQYF. The CDR3 bases are TGTGCCAGCAGCTCCGTCGCTGGGGGGGATTGGTACCAAGAGACCCAGTACTTC.

DNA for the CDR3: TGTGCCAGCAAGCCGGGGGACACCATATATTTT. Translated: CASKPGDTIYF. The genes are TRBV6-4 and TRBJ1-3; D might be TRBD1 (5 bases). Germline V lookup: CDR1 MRHNA, CDR2 SNTAGT. Trimming stripped 7 bases from V and 8 bases from J, with 9 bases between. The CDR3 loop spans 11 amino acids.

The chain couples TRBV23-1 to TRBJ1-5, with 8 bases that match TRBD1. TRBV23-1 is flagged as an ORF with uncertain function. The CDR3 runs to 15 residues. Trimming at V came to 2 bases and at J to 4 bases, leaving 4 bases not matched to a gene. In nucleotides, the CDR3 is TGCGCCAGCAGTCAACAAGGACAGGGTAATCAGCCCCAGCATTTT. Its protein is CASSQQGQGNQPQHF.

The chain employs TRBV11-1 and TRBJ2-3, with TRBD1 matching 11 bases. Trimming cost V 10 bases and J 5 bases; bases outside gene matches: 5. The CDR3 is made up of 13 amino acids. Germline V CDR1 and CDR2: SGHAT, FQDESV (reference sequence). CDR3 loop: CATGQGAEDTQYF. The CDR3 DNA reads TGTGCCACCGGACAGGGGGCAGAAGATACGCAGTATTTT.

This chain links TRBV7-2 with TRBJ2-1; D possibly corresponds to TRBD1 (5 bases). Germline CDR1 reads SGHTA; CDR2 reads FQGNSA. The CDR3 is 15 amino acids. Trimming removed 0 bases at V and 7 bases at J, with 13 bases between. The CDR3 DNA sequence: TGTGCCAGCAGCTTAGCGCTGGGCAGGGTGAATGAGCAGTTCTTC. Encoded protein: CASSLALGRVNEQFF.

The gene calls are TRBV29-1 and TRBJ1-2; D possibly corresponds to TRBD1 (6 bases). The CDR3 is 13 residues long. From germline, CDR1 is SQVTM and CDR2 ANQGSEA. Deletions cut 4 bases from V and 6 bases from J, with 15 bases between. CDR3 in amino acids: CSVGERQDHGYTF. CDR3 bases: TGCAGCGTTGGCGAGAGACAGGATCATGGCTACACCTTC.

The table lists this clone with a count of one. The rearrangement joins TRBV28 to TRBJ1-4; 9 bases match TRBD1. The length of the CDR3 is 18 residues. The germline V gene has CDR1 MDHEN and CDR2 SYDVKM. The junction had 18 bases not matched to a gene; V was cut back by 6 bases and J by 7 bases. This CDR3 is CASRNGGQGKGPSEKLFF. DNA of the CDR3: TGTGCCAGCAGGAATGGGGGACAGGGCAAGGGTCCCAGTGAAAAACTGTTTTTT.

The J gene is TRBJ2-3, the V gene TRBV7-6; D unresolved. The V end was cut by 0 bases, the J end by 1 base, with 14 bases between. Germline-derived CDR1 and CDR2 are SGHVS and FNYEAQ. The CDR3 totals 17 residues. CDR3 DNA: TGTGCCAGCAGCTTAGCAATCTCCTCGTCGGGCACAGATACGCAGTATTTT. It translates to CASSLAISSSGTDTQYF. The full variable domain, in which reference TRBV7-6 and TRBJ2-3 provide the parts outside the CDR3, is GAGVSQSPRYKVTKRGQDVALRCDPISGHVSLYWYRQALGQGPEFLTYFNYEAQQDKSGLPNDRFSAERPEGSISTLTIQRTEQRDSAMYRCASSLAISSSGTDTQYFGPGTRLTVL.

The chain couples TRBV2 to TRBJ2-7, with 10 bases matching TRBD1. This CDR3 contains 15 residues. The V gene end was trimmed by 5 bases and the J gene end by 1 base; junction bases not matched to a gene: 5. Germline V CDR1 and CDR2: SNHLY, FYNNEI. The CDR3 DNA is TGTGCCAGCAGTCAAGACAGGGGGCTTTCCTACGAGCAGTACTTC. Its protein product is CASSQDRGLSYEQYF.

The chain couples TRBV19 to TRBJ2-7; TRBD2 might be the D (5 bases). With 10 bases removed from V and 3 bases from J, the gap between germline ends came to 13 bases. The CDR3 runs to 12 residues. Germline CDR1 is LNHDA and CDR2 is SQIVND (reference sequence). CDR3 protein: CATRSDYYEQYF. The CDR3 region has the DNA TGTGCCACCCGTAGCGATTACTACGAGCAGTACTTC. Combining the CDR3 with reference TRBV19 and TRBJ2-7 gives the whole variable domain DGGITQSPKYLFRKEGQNVTLSCEQNLNHDAMYWYRQDPGQGLRLIYYSQIVNDFQKGDIAEGYSVSREKKESFPLTVTSAQKNPTAFYLCATRSDYYEQYFGPGTRLTVT.

CDR3 nucleotides: TGTGCCAGTAGTATCGGGACACACACTGAAGCTTTCTTT. It encodes CASSIGTHTEAFF. The rearrangement links TRBV19 to TRBJ1-1; D might be TRBD1 (6 bases). In germline, CDR1 is LNHDA, CDR2 SQIVND (reference sequence). V gave up 3 bases and J gave up 3 bases, with 8 bases separating them. The CDR3 contains 13 residues.

The genes are TRBV3-1 (or the pseudogene TRBV3-2) and TRBJ1-2; D is unresolved. The CDR3 covers 13 residues. With 1 base removed from V and 4 bases from J, the gap between germline ends came to 7 bases. Germline V gene lookup returns CDR1 LGHDT and CDR2 YNNKEL (reference sequence). In DNA form, the CDR3 reads TGTGCCAGCAGCCAAGTCCCAGTCTATGGCTACACCTTC. As protein: CASSQVPVYGYTF.

The chain uses TRBV5-1 and TRBJ2-3, with D tentatively TRBD2 (6 bases). V was trimmed by 1 base and J by 0 bases, leaving 12 bases between them. In germline, CDR1 is SGHRS, CDR2 YFSETQ. This CDR3 spans 16 amino acids. The CDR3 loop reads CASSLRGGSSTDTQYF. In DNA, the CDR3 is TGCGCCAGCAGCTTGAGGGGAGGATCTAGCACAGATACGCAGTATTTT. Supplemented by reference TRBV5-1 and TRBJ2-3, the full variable domain reads KAGVTQTPRYLIKTRGQQVTLSCSPISGHRSVSWYQQTPGQGLQFLFEYFSETQRNKGNFPGRFSGRQFSNSRSEMNVSTLELGDSALYLCASSLRGGSSTDTQYFGPGTRLTVL.

This clone appeared a few times. The CDR3 DNA sequence: TGTGCCTCGGGACAGGGTGGAAACACCATATATTTT. Amino acid sequence: CASGQGGNTIYF. The rearrangement joins TRBV30 to TRBJ1-3, with 9 bases matching TRBD1. Per the germline V gene, CDR1 is GTSNPN and CDR2 is SVGIG (reference sequence). CDR3 size: 12 residues. J lost 3 bases, V lost 7 bases, and 1 base had no gene match.

The rearrangement uses TRBV28 and TRBJ1-2; D gene uncertain. V was shortened by 2 bases and J by 7 bases, with 11 bases between the two germline ends. CDR1 is MDHEN and CDR2 is SYDVKM in the germline V gene. The CDR3 has 13 amino acids. This CDR3 is CASSLEALRGYTF. DNA of the CDR3: TGTGCCAGCAGTTTAGAAGCCCTTCGTGGCTACACCTTC.

V is TRBV19 and J is TRBJ2-7; possible D gene TRBD2, 6 bases. The V gene's germline CDR1 is LNHDA and CDR2 SQIVND (reference sequence). V was trimmed by 9 bases and J by 4 bases, leaving 19 bases between them. The CDR3 consists of 14 residues. The CDR3 protein is CASQVMAGNYEQYF. The CDR3 nucleotides read TGTGCCAGCCAAGTCATGGCGGGGAATTACGAGCAGTACTTC.